What follows describes a single T cell receptor (beta chain). This clonotype was seen a few times. The clone's antigen remains unknown. Base qualities are not at hand, and no much larger clone is one base apart. The CDR3, from cysteine to phenylalanine, totals 15 residues. CDR3 DNA is the only sequence kept; it has 45 bases, read in frame from the first base. The germline V gene encodes CDR1 KGHSH and CDR2 LQKENI. Ends trimmed: V by 6 bases, J by 0 bases; bases unmatched to a gene: 6. This specimen comes from a study of T-cell reconstitution after alpha-beta-depleted transplantation in children (dated by TCRdb to the mid-2010s). Looking at the study overall: Using TCR repertoire profiling, the study quantitatively followed how T-cell immune reconstitution unfolded in children after TCRalphabeta/CD19-depleted allogeneic hematopoietic cell transplantation.

The library came from PCR. TCRdb lists the instrument as Illumina HiSeq 2500. TCR libraries were prepared with molecular barcoding, using unique molecular identifiers to normalize TCRbeta repertoire quantification. TCRdb reanalyzed the raw reads on its own, using fastp at Q25 for trimming and MiXCR for clone calling, and kept in-frame beta chains. Here each entry gathers all rows of one CDR3 protein and keeps the most common genes and DNA. The sample yields a few hundred thousand distinct CDR3 sequences; around 20% were counted once. Together, the top ten hold 3.3% of the sample. The sample was PBMCs from the stem cell graft donor, taken from the stem cell graft. In this chain, TRBV18 is recombined with TRBJ2-3, and TRBD2 matches 7 of the central bases. This receptor was identified in a human donor who donated a stem cell graft to a child with acute lymphoblastic leukemia. CDR3 protein: CASSAREVSTDTQYF. The nucleotide sequence is given as TGTGCCAGCTCGGCCCGGGAGGTTAGCACAGATACGCAGTATTTT.